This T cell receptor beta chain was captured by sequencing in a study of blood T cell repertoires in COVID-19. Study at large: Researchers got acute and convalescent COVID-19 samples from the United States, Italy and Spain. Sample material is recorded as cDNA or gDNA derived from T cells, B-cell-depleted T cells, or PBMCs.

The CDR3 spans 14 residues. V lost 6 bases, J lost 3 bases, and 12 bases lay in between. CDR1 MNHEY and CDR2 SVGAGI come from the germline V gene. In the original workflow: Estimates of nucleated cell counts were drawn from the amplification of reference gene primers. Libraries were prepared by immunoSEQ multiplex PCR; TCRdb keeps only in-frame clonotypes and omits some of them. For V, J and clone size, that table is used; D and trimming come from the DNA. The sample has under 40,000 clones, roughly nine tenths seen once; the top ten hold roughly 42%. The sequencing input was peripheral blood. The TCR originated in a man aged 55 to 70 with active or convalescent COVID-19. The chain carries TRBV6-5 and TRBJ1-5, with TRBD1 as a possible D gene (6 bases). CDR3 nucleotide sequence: TGTGCCAGCAGGGGACGGACAGACAATCAGCCCCAGCATTTT. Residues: CASRGRTDNQPQHF.